These 22 T cell receptor beta chains originate from one sample sequenced in a study of long-term antiretroviral therapy in people with HIV. They ran version v3.0 of the immunoSEQ assay at survey level. Data came from immunoSEQ multiplex PCR; TCRdb stores just in-frame clones and leaves some out. The repertoire holds tens of thousands of clones, with roughly 87% as singletons. The sequenced sample was unsorted PBMCs, obtained 0.4 years after starting antiretroviral therapy. These receptors were taken from a man aged 50 to 60 with HIV.

The rearrangement links TRBV27 to TRBJ1-5, with D uncertain. V shed 6 bases and J shed 2 bases, with 8 bases lying between them. Germline assignment: CDR1 MNHEY and CDR2 SMNVEV (reference sequence). There are 13 residues in the CDR3. The CDR3 DNA sequence: TGTGCCAGCAGGTTCTCGGGCAATCAGCCCCAGCATTTT. This codes for CASRFSGNQPQHF.

V gene TRBV30 combines with J gene TRBJ1-2; the D gene is possibly TRBD1 (5 bases). The germline gives CDR1 GTSNPN, CDR2 SVGIG (reference sequence). The CDR3 runs to 13 residues. Between the trimmed V and J ends, which lost 7 bases and 5 bases, there was a span of 17 bases. CDR3 nucleotide sequence: TGTGCCTCTTCCCGCCGCAGGGAGTATGGCTACACCTTC. It is translated as CASSRRREYGYTF.

The CDR3 loop is CASSRTARQDANTGELFF. The DNA of the CDR3 is TGCGCCAGCAGCCGAACTGCCCGACAGGACGCGAACACCGGGGAGCTGTTTTTT. The chain uses TRBV5-1 and TRBJ2-2; possible D gene TRBD1, 6 bases. Germline assignment: CDR1 SGHRS and CDR2 YFSETQ. Trimming cost V 4 bases and J 0 bases, with 19 bases left between them. There are 18 residues in the CDR3.

The chain has TRBV13 and TRBJ2-5; D possibly uses TRBD1 or TRBD2 (5 bases each). The CDR3 consists of 16 residues. V lost 1 base, J lost 4 bases, and 16 bases lay in between. Germline CDR1 and CDR2: PRHDT and FYEKMQ (reference sequence). CDR3 DNA: TGTGCCAGCAGCTTAGCCTCGGGGCTTGTCGGAGAGACCCAGTACTTC. This encodes CASSLASGLVGETQYF.

This rearrangement joins TRBV7-3 to TRBJ2-2; D call uncertain. Germline V gene data show CDR1 as SGHTA and CDR2 as FQGTGA. With 4 bases removed from V and 4 bases from J, the gap between germline ends came to 7 bases. This CDR3 has 13 residues. This chain's CDR3 is CASSSGPTGELFF. CDR3 bases: TGTGCCAGCAGCTCAGGACCCACCGGGGAGCTGTTTTTT.

The chain has TRBV4-1 and TRBJ2-7; D gene unclear. This CDR3 contains 15 residues. Germline V lookup: CDR1 MGHRA, CDR2 YSYEKL. V was pared by 1 base and J by 0 bases, with 10 bases between. The CDR3 spells CASSQVFGVSYEQYF. The CDR3 bases are TGCGCCAGCAGCCAAGTCTTCGGTGTCTCCTACGAGCAGTACTTC.

The chain recombines TRBV7-2 with TRBJ1-1; no clear D. The CDR3 runs 15 residues. Trimming shortened V by 1 base and J by 2 bases, and 11 bases separated the two germline ends. The germline V gene encodes CDR1 SGHTA and CDR2 FQGNSA. CDR3 region: CASSLDGSRNTEAFF. As DNA, the CDR3 is TGTGCCAGCAGCTTAGACGGCAGCAGAAACACTGAAGCTTTCTTT.

This sequence joins TRBV9 and TRBJ2-7, with 11 bases matching TRBD1. Germline CDR1 and CDR2: SGDLS and YYNGEE. The CDR3 is made up of 15 amino acids. The junction had 2 bases not matched to a gene; V was cut back by 0 bases and J by 3 bases. The CDR3 nucleotides are TGTGCCAGCAGCGTAGAGGGGACAGGGGGCTACGAGCAGTACTTC. It encodes CASSVEGTGGYEQYF. Filled out from reference TRBV9 and TRBJ2-7, the complete variable domain reads DSGVTQTPKHLITATGQRVTLRCSPRSGDLSVYWYQQSLDQGLQFLIQYYNGEERAKGNILERFSAQQFPDLHSELNLSSLELGDSALYFCASSVEGTGGYEQYFGPGTRLTVT.

The V call is TRBV7-9, the J call TRBJ1-1, with a weak D call TRBD1 (6 bases). Germline V CDR1 and CDR2: SEHNR, FQNEAQ (reference sequence). The V and J ends lost 0 bases and 1 base respectively, with 12 bases between them. CDR3 length equals 16 residues. CDR3 in amino acids: CASSLALQGPNTEAFF. In nucleotides, the CDR3 is TGTGCCAGCAGCTTAGCTTTACAGGGACCGAACACTGAAGCTTTCTTT. Full variable domain (missing parts from reference TRBV7-9 and TRBJ1-1): DTGVSQNPRHKITKRGQNVTFRCDPISEHNRLYWYRQTLGQGPEFLTYFQNEAQLEKSRLLSDRFSAERPKGSFSTLEIQRTEQGDSAMYLCASSLALQGPNTEAFFGQGTRLTVV.

This chain uses TRBV30 with TRBJ2-2; D is perhaps TRBD1 (6 bases). V dropped 4 bases and J dropped 6 bases, with 15 bases sitting between them. The CDR3 spans 14 residues. Per the germline V gene, CDR1 is GTSNPN and CDR2 is SVGIG (reference sequence). The CDR3: CAWKWGRSAGELFF. The DNA of the CDR3 is TGTGCCTGGAAGTGGGGGCGGTCCGCCGGGGAGCTGTTTTTT.

This clone was detected only a few times. The V call is TRBV27, the J call TRBJ1-6; maybe TRBD1 (6 bases). CDR1 and CDR2 (germline): MNHEY, SMNVEV (reference sequence). The ends were cut back, 2 bases at V and 7 bases at J, with 9 bases in the middle. The CDR3 is 14 residues long. CDR3: CASSLGQGNSPLHF. The CDR3 DNA follows: TGTGCCAGCAGTTTAGGGCAGGGGAATTCACCCCTCCACTTT.

The V call is TRBV18, the J call TRBJ1-1, with D possibly being TRBD1 (5 bases). Germline CDR1 is KGHSH and CDR2 is LQKENI. The CDR3 consists of 17 residues. V shed 2 bases and J shed 0 bases, with 16 bases lying between them. CDR3 sequence reads: CASSPMNSGHLNTEAFF. The DNA for the CDR3 is TGTGCCAGCTCACCAATGAACTCTGGACACCTGAACACTGAAGCTTTCTTT.

This clone came up once. V gene TRBV6-5 combines with J gene TRBJ1-1; maybe TRBD1 (6 bases). Trimming stripped 5 bases from V and 0 bases from J, with 10 bases between. There are 14 residues in the CDR3. Germline V CDR1 and CDR2: MNHEY, SVGAGI. For the CDR3, the DNA is TGTGCCAGCAGTCTACAGGGATTGAACACTGAAGCTTTCTTT. Translated, it gives CASSLQGLNTEAFF.

The chain has TRBV28 and TRBJ1-4; no reliable D call. In germline, CDR1 is MDHEN, CDR2 SYDVKM. V shed 2 bases and J shed 7 bases, with 2 bases lying between them. This CDR3 spans 11 amino acids. The CDR3 sequence: CASSLSEKLFF. The DNA for the CDR3 is TGTGCCAGCAGTTTAAGTGAAAAACTGTTTTTT.

The chain is built from TRBV19 and TRBJ1-3; no clear D. The germline gives CDR1 LNHDA, CDR2 SQIVND (reference sequence). The V end was cut by 3 bases, the J end by 4 bases, with 7 bases between. The CDR3 has 13 amino acids. The CDR3 reads CASSMTRGNTIYF. CDR3 in DNA: TGTGCCAGTAGTATGACTCGGGGAAACACCATATATTTT.

V gene TRBV30 combines with J gene TRBJ1-4, with D perhaps TRBD1 (5 bases). CDR3 length: 13 residues. V was pared by 7 bases and J by 3 bases, with 12 bases between. Germline V gene lookup returns CDR1 GTSNPN and CDR2 SVGIG (reference sequence). In nucleotides, the CDR3 is TGTGCCTCCAGGGTTGTAGCTAATGAAAAACTGTTTTTT. Translation gives CASRVVANEKLFF.

This rearrangement joins TRBV19 to TRBJ1-4, with D tentatively TRBD1 (5 bases). Germline CDR1 is LNHDA and CDR2 is SQIVND (reference sequence). The CDR3 consists of 16 residues. Trimming stripped 4 bases from V and 2 bases from J, with 14 bases between. The CDR3 reads CASSRGSRATNEKLFF. The DNA of the CDR3 is TGTGCCAGTAGTAGGGGGAGTCGGGCGACTAATGAAAAACTGTTTTTT.

This clone came up a few times. The J gene is TRBJ1-2, the V gene TRBV6-5; weak D call: TRBD1 (5 bases). CDR1 is MNHEY, CDR2 SVGAGI, per germline. The CDR3 extends over 12 amino acids. V gave up 6 bases and J gave up 6 bases, with 11 bases separating them. The CDR3 nucleotides are TGTGCCAGCAGCCGGGGACTTAATGGCTACACCTTC. Translating it yields CASSRGLNGYTF.

V is TRBV28 and J is TRBJ2-3; D is uncertain. V was pared by 4 bases and J by 1 base, with 9 bases between. This CDR3 contains 14 residues. Germline CDR1 reads MDHEN; CDR2 reads SYDVKM. The CDR3 loop is CASSSGPGTDTQYF. CDR3 nucleotide sequence: TGTGCCAGCAGTTCCGGGCCTGGCACAGATACGCAGTATTTT.

J is TRBJ2-5 and V is TRBV7-9; D gene ambiguous. The CDR3 length is 15 residues. Germline V gene data show CDR1 as SEHNR and CDR2 as FQNEAQ (reference sequence). The V end was cut by 3 bases, the J end by 5 bases, with 16 bases between. CDR3 protein: CASSLGFTREETQYF. In nucleotides, the CDR3 is TGTGCCAGCAGCTTGGGGTTTACTCGAGAGGAGACCCAGTACTTC.

This chain connects TRBV5-1 to TRBJ2-3; a weak D match, TRBD1 (6 bases). The CDR3 runs 15 residues. Germline lookup yields CDR1 SGHRS and CDR2 YFSETQ. V lost 4 bases and J 2 bases, leaving 14 bases between the germline ends. CDR3 nucleotides: TGCGCCAGCAGCGCAACAGGGCTCAACACAGATACGCAGTATTTT. Translating gives CASSATGLNTDTQYF.

The J gene is TRBJ2-2, the V gene TRBV2; 8 bases map to TRBD2. This CDR3 is 15 amino acids long. J lost 3 bases, V lost 7 bases, and 7 bases had no gene match. Germline V gene data show CDR1 as SNHLY and CDR2 as FYNNEI. CDR3 sequence: CASISGLGYTGELFF. The DNA of the CDR3 is TGTGCCAGCATCTCGGGACTAGGATACACCGGGGAGCTGTTTTTT.